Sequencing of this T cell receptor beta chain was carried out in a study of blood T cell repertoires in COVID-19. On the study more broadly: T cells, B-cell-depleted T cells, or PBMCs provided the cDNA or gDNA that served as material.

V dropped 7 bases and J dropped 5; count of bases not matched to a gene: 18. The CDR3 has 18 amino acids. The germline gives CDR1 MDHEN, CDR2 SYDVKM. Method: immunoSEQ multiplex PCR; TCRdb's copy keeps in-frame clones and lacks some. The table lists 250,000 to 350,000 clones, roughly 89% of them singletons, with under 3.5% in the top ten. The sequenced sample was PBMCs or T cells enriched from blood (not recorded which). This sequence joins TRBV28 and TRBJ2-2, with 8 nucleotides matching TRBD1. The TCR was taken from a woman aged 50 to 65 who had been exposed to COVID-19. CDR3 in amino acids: CASIDRTGGPKWTGELFF. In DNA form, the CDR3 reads TGTGCCAGCATCGATCGTACAGGGGGTCCCAAGTGGACCGGGGAGCTGTTTTTT.